One sample yielded the 8 T cell receptor beta chains listed below, sequenced in a study of blood T cell repertoires in COVID-19. Clones were read by immunoSEQ multiplex PCR, and TCRdb kept only the in-frame ones, dropping some. The repertoire has about 59,000 clones, around 91% of them found once; the top ten carry 8.5% to 10%. The sample consisted of peripheral blood. These receptors were collected from a human donor in a cohort sampled during active COVID-19.

This clone is a singleton in its sample. The CDR3 nucleotides read TGCGCCAGCAGCTTGGGACAAAGCACAGATACGCAGTATTTT. As protein: CASSLGQSTDTQYF. V is TRBV5-1 and J is TRBJ2-3; no definite D call. The CDR3 spans 14 residues. The V end lost 0 bases, the J end lost 0 bases, and 5 bases lay between the germline ends. Germline assignment: CDR1 SGHRS and CDR2 YFSETQ.

V gene TRBV2 combines with J gene TRBJ2-1, with a tentative D call TRBD2 (6 bases). The CDR3 is made up of 12 amino acids. Trimming removed 5 bases from V and 5 bases from J, with 7 bases in between. Germline values: CDR1 SNHLY, CDR2 FYNNEI. The CDR3 region has the DNA TGTGCCAGCAGTTGGGAGGACAATGAGCAGTTCTTC. Translation gives CASSWEDNEQFF. The whole variable domain, remainder taken from reference TRBV2 and TRBJ2-1, is EPEVTQTPSHQVTQMGQEVILRCVPISNHLYFYWYRQILGQKVEFLVSFYNNEISEKSEIFDDQFSVERPDGSNFTLKIRSTKLEDSAMYFCASSWEDNEQFFGPGTRLTVL.

This chain uses TRBV3-1 (or the pseudogene TRBV3-2) with TRBJ2-7; TRBD2 agrees at 10 bases. In germline, CDR1 is LGHDT, CDR2 YNNKEL (reference sequence). The CDR3 is 18 amino acids. The V gene end was trimmed by 0 bases and the J gene end by 1 base; junction bases not matched to a gene: 9. CDR3 protein: CASSQDNGLAGGSYEQYF. DNA for the CDR3: TGTGCCAGCAGCCAAGATAACGGTTTAGCGGGGGGTTCCTACGAGCAGTACTTC.

V gene TRBV27 combines with J gene TRBJ2-1; 13 positions match TRBD2. The germline CDR1 and CDR2 sequences are MNHEY and SMNVEV (reference sequence). The CDR3 is made up of 19 amino acids. The junction had 18 bases not matched to a gene; V was cut back by 6 bases and J by 7 bases. CDR3 residues: CASSPGLAGVFSFRNEQFF. CDR3 coding DNA: TGTGCCAGCAGCCCCGGACTAGCGGGAGTGTTTTCGTTTAGAAATGAGCAGTTCTTC.

The chain joins TRBV18 to TRBJ2-3, with D unresolved. Per germline, CDR1 KGHSH and CDR2 LQKENI. This CDR3 comprises 13 residues. V was cut by 6 bases and J by 1 base, with 8 bases left in between. The DNA of the CDR3 is TGTGCCAGCTCGCCTATAGGCACAGATACGCAGTATTTT. Its translation is CASSPIGTDTQYF.

The chain links TRBV7-2 to TRBJ1-2; D unresolved. The CDR3 is made up of 12 amino acids. The V end was cut by 5 bases, the J end by 7 bases, with 11 bases between. Germline V gene lookup returns CDR1 SGHTA and CDR2 FQGNSA. The CDR3 DNA sequence: TGTGCCAGCAGCCACTCAGGCCTTGGCTACACCTTC. Its translation is CASSHSGLGYTF.

The chain combines TRBV6-5 with TRBJ1-1; D gene ambiguous. CDR1 MNHEY and CDR2 SVGAGI come from the germline V gene. The CDR3 extends over 14 amino acids. Trimming stripped 10 bases from V and 1 base from J, with 16 bases between. The CDR3 nucleotides are TGTGCCACCTACCGGGATTGGGCGAACACTGAAGCTTTCTTT. Translation: CATYRDWANTEAFF.

The gene calls are TRBV12-3 or TRBV12-4 and TRBJ1-1, with D possibly being TRBD1 (6 bases). V gave up 11 bases and J gave up 7 bases, with 14 bases separating them. The CDR3 loop spans 11 amino acids. The CDR3 region is CAGQQGLEAFF. The CDR3 DNA reads TGTGCCGGACAACAGGGCCTTGAAGCTTTCTTT.